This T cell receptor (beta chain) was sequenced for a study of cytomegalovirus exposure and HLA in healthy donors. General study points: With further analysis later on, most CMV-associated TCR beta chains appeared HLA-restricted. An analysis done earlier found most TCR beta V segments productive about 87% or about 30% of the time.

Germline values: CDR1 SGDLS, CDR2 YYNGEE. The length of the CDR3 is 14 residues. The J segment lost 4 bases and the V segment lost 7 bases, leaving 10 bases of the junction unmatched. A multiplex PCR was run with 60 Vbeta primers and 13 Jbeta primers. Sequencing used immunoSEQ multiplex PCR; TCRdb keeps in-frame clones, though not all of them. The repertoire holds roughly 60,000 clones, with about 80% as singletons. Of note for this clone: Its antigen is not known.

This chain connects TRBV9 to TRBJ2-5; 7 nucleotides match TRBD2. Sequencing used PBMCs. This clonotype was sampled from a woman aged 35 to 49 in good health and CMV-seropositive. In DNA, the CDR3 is TGTGCCAGCGGGGAGTCGGGGAGGGCAGAGACCCAGTACTTC. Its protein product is CASGESGRAETQYF.